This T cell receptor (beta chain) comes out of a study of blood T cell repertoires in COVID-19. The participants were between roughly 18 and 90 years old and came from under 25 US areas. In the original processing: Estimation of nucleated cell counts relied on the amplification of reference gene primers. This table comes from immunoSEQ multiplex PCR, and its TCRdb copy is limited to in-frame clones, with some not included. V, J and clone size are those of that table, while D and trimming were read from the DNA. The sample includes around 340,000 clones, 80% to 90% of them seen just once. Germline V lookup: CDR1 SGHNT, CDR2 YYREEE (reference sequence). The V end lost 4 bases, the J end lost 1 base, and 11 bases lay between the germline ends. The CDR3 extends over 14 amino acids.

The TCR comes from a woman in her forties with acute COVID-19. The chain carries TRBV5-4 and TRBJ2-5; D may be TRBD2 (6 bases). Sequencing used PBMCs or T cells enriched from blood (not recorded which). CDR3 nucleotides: TGTGCCAGCAGCCGGGACTGGAGCCAAGAGACCCAGTACTTC. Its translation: CASSRDWSQETQYF.